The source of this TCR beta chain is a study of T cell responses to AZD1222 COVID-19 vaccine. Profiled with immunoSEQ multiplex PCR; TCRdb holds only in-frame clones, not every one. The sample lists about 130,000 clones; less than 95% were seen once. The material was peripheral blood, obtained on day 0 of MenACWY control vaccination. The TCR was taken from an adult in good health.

The CDR3 region is CASSVVPSGRTDTQYF. The CDR3 nucleotides read TGTGCCAGCAGCGTAGTTCCTAGCGGGAGAACAGATACGCAGTATTTT. The rearrangement joins TRBV9 to TRBJ2-3; the match to TRBD2 covers 10 bases. The germline gives CDR1 SGDLS, CDR2 YYNGEE. V lost 0 bases, J lost 3 bases, and 4 bases stayed unmatched. This CDR3 has 16 residues.